The TCR beta chain described here comes from a study of high-grade serous ovarian cancer treatment subgroups. Turning to the study itself: Each sample yielded on average 7,494 unique TCR beta rearrangements from about 15,000 reads.

The CDR3 is 15 residues long. Germline V gives CDR1 SGDLS, CDR2 YYNGEE. Some clones are missing from TCRdb's copy, which holds only in-frame ones; the method was immunoSEQ multiplex PCR. This table has 500 to 650 clones, roughly 80% appearing once. Tumor samples were taken before definitive surgery or chemotherapy. This receptor was identified in a human donor with high-grade serous ovarian cancer. The chain joins TRBV9 to TRBJ2-5; 7 bases map to TRBD1. The DNA end is more similar to TRBJ2-7, so the J call may be wrong. The sequencing input was tumor tissue. In DNA, the CDR3 is TGTGCCAGCAGCCTCACGGACAGGACTTCCTACGAGCAGTACTTC. It translates to CASSLTDRTSYEQYF.